Below, 5 T cell receptor beta chains from the same sample are listed, as sequenced in a study of beta chain features in type 1 diabetes. Every bit of the isolated RNA underwent reverse transcription, so sequencing read expressed TCRB transcripts. Assay: immunoSEQ multiplex PCR; the TCRdb copy retains only in-frame clones and omits some. The sample lists hundreds of thousands of clones; roughly 16% were seen once. The sequenced material came from naive CD4+ T cells from blood. These receptors were taken from a man younger than 30 in good health.

The chain employs TRBV4-3 and TRBJ2-3, with D possibly being TRBD1 or TRBD2 (5 bases each). The germline gives CDR1 LGHNA, CDR2 YSLEER. The V gene lost 1 base and the J gene lost 4 bases, with 15 bases spanning the gap. CDR3 length: 16 amino acids. This CDR3 reads CASSQGRTVGPDTQYF. CDR3 coding DNA: TGCGCCAGCAGCCAAGGGAGGACGGTGGGGCCAGATACGCAGTATTTT.

This clone was detected a few times. The chain recombines TRBV5-4 with TRBJ2-6; a possible D gene is TRBD1 (5 bases). Germline V gene sequence: CDR1 SGHNT, CDR2 YYREEE (reference sequence). V was pared by 4 bases and J by 1 base, with 9 bases between. This CDR3 region has 15 residues. The CDR3 sequence is CASSRDSSGANVLTF. The CDR3 nucleotides read TGTGCCAGCAGCCGTGACAGTTCTGGGGCCAACGTCCTGACTTTC.

This chain joins TRBV7-2 and TRBJ2-2; tentative D call: TRBD1 (6 bases). V was shortened by 7 bases and J by 0 bases, with 12 bases between the two germline ends. There are 15 residues in the CDR3. In germline, CDR1 is SGHTA, CDR2 FQGNSA. Written as DNA, the CDR3 is TGTGCCAGCAAAGCAGGGGTTGCGAACACCGGGGAGCTGTTTTTT. Translated, it gives CASKAGVANTGELFF.

This clone was observed a handful of times. The V call is TRBV4-3, the J call TRBJ1-1; no clear D. Germline V CDR1 and CDR2: LGHNA, YSLEER. The CDR3 loop spans 14 amino acids. Trimming stripped 3 bases from V and 0 bases from J, with 8 bases between. The DNA of the CDR3 is TGCGCCAGCAGCCAGATGACTTTGAACACTGAAGCTTTCTTT. Protein: CASSQMTLNTEAFF.

The chain carries TRBV28 and TRBJ2-7; TRBD1 matches at 7 bases. The CDR3 has 19 amino acids. The germline V gene has CDR1 MDHEN and CDR2 SYDVKM. J lost 0 bases, V lost 1 base, and 15 bases had no gene match. CDR3 amino acids: CASSLYLRVGGPSSYEQYF. Written as DNA, the CDR3 is TGTGCCAGCAGTTTATACCTGAGAGTAGGGGGCCCAAGCTCCTACGAGCAGTACTTC.